This T cell receptor (beta chain) originates from a study of blood T cell repertoires in COVID-19. Study at large: COVID-19 samples, acute and convalescent, were from the United States, Italy and Spain. PBMCs, B-cell-depleted T cells, or T cells provided the cDNA or gDNA that made up the material.

Original data processing: For nucleated cells, counts were estimated from reference gene primer amplification. Clones were read by immunoSEQ multiplex PCR, and TCRdb kept only the in-frame ones, dropping some. V, J and clone size reflect that table, while D and trimming were determined from the DNA. The data show about 81,000 clones, with 90% to 95% seen just once and more than 4% held by the top ten. V gave up 3 bases and J gave up 10 bases, with 12 bases separating them. Germline V gene sequence: CDR1 KGHDR, CDR2 SFDVKD. CDR3 length equals 13 residues. Sequencing was done on a sample of peripheral blood. This sequence joins TRBV24-1 and TRBJ2-1, with D possibly matching TRBD2 (5 bases). This clonotype originated in a human donor with active COVID-19. The donor label of this sample is uncertain. The DNA for the CDR3 is TGTGCCACCAGTGATACATCTTCGGGGGAGCAGTTCTTC. Amino acids: CATSDTSSGEQFF.